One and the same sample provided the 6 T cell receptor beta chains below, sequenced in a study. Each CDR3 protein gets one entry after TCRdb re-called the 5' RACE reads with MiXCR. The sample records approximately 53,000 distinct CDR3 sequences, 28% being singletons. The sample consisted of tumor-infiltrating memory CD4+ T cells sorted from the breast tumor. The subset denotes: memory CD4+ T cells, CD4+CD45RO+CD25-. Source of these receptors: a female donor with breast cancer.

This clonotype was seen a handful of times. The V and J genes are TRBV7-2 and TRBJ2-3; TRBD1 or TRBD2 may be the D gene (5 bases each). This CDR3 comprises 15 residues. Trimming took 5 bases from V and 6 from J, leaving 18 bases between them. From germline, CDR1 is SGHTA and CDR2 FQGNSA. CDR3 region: CASSPGTPYTDTQYF. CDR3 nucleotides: TGTGCCAGCAGCCCCGGGACGCCATACACGGATACGCAGTATTTT.

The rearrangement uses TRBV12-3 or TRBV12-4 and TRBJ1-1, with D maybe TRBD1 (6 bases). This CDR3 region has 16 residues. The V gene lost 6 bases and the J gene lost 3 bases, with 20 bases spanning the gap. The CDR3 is CASSSGQTSLDTEAFF. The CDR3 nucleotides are TGTGCCAGCAGCTCTGGACAGACTTCCTTGGACACTGAAGCTTTCTTT.

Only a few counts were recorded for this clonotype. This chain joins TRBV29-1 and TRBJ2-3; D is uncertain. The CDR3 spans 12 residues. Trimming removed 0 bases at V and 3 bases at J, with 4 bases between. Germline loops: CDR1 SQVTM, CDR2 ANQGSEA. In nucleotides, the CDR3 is TGCAGCGTTGAAGATGGGACAGATACGCAGTATTTT. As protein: CSVEDGTDTQYF.

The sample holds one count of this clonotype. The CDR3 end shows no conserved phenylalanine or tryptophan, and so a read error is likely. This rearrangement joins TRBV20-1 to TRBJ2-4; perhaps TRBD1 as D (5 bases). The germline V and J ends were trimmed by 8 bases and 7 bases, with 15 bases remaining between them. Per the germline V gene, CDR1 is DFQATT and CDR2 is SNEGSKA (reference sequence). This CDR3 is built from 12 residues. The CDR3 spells CSSQGIQNIQYS. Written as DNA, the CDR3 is TGCAGTTCCCAGGGAATTCAGAACATTCAGTACTCC.

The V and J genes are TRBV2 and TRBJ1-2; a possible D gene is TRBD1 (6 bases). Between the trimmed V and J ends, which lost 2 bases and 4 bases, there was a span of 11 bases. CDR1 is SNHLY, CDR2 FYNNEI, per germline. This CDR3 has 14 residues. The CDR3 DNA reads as TGTGCCAGCAGTGAAATGGGGGCAGTCTATGGCTACACCTTC. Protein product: CASSEMGAVYGYTF. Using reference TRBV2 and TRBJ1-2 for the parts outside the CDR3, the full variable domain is EPEVTQTPSHQVTQMGQEVILRCVPISNHLYFYWYRQILGQKVEFLVSFYNNEISEKSEIFDDQFSVERPDGSNFTLKIRSTKLEDSAMYFCASSEMGAVYGYTFGSGTRLTVV.

This CDR3 is CASSLGDSLQETQYF. The CDR3 DNA follows: TGTGCCAGCAGCCTAGGGGACAGTTTACAAGAGACCCAGTACTTC. This chain joins TRBV7-2 and TRBJ2-5; 7 positions agree with TRBD1. Unmatched junction bases numbered 8, after V lost 5 bases and J lost 2 bases. The CDR3 is 15 amino acids. CDR1 is SGHTA, CDR2 FQGNSA, per germline. Complete variable domain (other parts from reference TRBV7-2 and TRBJ2-5): GAGVSQSPSNKVTEKGKDVELRCDPISGHTALYWYRQSLGQGLEFLIYFQGNSAPDKSGLPSDRFSAERTGGSVSTLTIQRTQQEDSAVYLCASSLGDSLQETQYFGPGTRLLVL.